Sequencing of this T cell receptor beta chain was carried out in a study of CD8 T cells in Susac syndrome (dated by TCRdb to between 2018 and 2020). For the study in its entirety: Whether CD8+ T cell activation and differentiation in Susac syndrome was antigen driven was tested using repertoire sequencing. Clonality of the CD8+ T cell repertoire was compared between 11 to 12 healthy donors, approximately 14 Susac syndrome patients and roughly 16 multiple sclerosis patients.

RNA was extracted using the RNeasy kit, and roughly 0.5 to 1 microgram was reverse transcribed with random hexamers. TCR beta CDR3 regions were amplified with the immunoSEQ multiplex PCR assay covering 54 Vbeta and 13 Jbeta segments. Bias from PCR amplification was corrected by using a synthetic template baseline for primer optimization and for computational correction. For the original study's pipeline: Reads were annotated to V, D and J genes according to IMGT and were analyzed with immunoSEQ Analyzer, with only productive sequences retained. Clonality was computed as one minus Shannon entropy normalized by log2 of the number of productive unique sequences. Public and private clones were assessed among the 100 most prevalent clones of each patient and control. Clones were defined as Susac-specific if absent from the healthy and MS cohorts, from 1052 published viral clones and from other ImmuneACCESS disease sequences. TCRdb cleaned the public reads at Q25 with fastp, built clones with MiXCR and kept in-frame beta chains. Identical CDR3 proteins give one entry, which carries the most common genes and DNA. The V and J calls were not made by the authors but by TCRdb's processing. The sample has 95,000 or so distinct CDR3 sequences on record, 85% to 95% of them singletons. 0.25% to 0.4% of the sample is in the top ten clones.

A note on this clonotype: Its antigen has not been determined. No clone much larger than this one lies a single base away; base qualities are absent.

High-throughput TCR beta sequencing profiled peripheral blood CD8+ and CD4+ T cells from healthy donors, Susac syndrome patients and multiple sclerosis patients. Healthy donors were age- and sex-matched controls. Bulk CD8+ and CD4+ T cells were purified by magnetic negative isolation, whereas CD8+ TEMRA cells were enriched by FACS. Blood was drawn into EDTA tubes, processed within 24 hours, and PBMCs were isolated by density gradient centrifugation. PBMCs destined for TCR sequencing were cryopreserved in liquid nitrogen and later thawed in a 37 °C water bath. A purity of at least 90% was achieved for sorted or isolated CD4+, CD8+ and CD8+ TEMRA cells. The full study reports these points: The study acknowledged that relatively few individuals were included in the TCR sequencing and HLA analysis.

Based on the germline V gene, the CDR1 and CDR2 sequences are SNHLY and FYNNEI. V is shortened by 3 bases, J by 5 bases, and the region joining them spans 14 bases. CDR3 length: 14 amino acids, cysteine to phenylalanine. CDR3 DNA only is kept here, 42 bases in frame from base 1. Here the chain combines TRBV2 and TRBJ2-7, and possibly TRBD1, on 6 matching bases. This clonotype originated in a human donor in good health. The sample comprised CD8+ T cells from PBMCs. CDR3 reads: CASSEGQGFHEQYF. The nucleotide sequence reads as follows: TGTGCCAGCAGTGAGGGGCAGGGGTTCCACGAGCAGTACTTC.